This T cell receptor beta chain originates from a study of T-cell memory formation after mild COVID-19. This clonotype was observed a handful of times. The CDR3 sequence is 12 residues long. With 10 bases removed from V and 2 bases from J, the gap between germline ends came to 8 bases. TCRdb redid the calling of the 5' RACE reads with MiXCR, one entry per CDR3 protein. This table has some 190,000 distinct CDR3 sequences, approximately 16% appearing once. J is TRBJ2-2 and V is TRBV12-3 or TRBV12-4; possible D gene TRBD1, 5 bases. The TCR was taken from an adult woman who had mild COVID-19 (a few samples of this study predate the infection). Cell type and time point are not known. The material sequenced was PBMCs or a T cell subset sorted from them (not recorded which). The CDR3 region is CANQGNTGELFF. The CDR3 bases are TGTGCCAACCAGGGAAACACCGGGGAGCTGTTTTTT.